Sequencing of this T cell receptor beta chain was carried out in a study of CD8 T cells in ankylosing spondylitis. Whole-study results and caveats: Some motif variants had been reported before (in reactive arthritis synovial fluid and blood). Characteristic of ankylosing spondylitis blood, it appeared, was a TCR beta motif comprising roughly 8 highly homologous variants. Disease-linked clones were CD8+ and relatively rare in peripheral blood. In ankylosing spondylitis patients, matched synovial fluid reportedly showed significant enrichment of disease-linked clones.

TCRdb processed the 5' RACE reads anew with MiXCR; each CDR3 protein has one entry. This table has about 27,000 distinct CDR3 sequences, over 6.5% appearing once. Points on this clonotype: Its antigen is unidentified.

V lost 6 bases, J lost 10 bases, and 16 bases lay in between. CDR1 and CDR2 (germline): SNHLY, FYNNEI. This CDR3 contains 13 residues. This TCR came from a male donor with ankylosing spondylitis or in good health (not recorded which). The specimen sequenced was blood. The chain links TRBV2 to TRBJ2-1, with D tentatively TRBD1 (5 bases). This CDR3 reads CASSARSRVEQFF. Written as DNA, the CDR3 is TGTGCCAGCAGCGCCCGCTCCAGGGTAGAGCAGTTCTTC.